This note documents a single T cell receptor (beta chain) sequence. Assay used: immunoSEQ multiplex PCR; TCRdb lists only in-frame clones, some missing. The data hold about 58,000 clones, with over 65% observed a single time. This record comes from a study of blood T cell repertoires in COVID-19. Study overall: Samples taken during acute and convalescent COVID-19 were collected in the United States, Italy and Spain. In each case, the material was cDNA or gDNA derived from T cells, B-cell-depleted T cells, or PBMCs.

The sequenced sample was peripheral blood. The clonotype originates from a man between 40 and 49 years old with active COVID-19.

CDR3 DNA sequence: TGCGCCAGCAGCTCCGGGACTAGCGGTTTCTACGAGCAGTACTTC. It specifies CASSSGTSGFYEQYF. The chain links TRBV5-1 to TRBJ2-7; 11 nucleotides line up with TRBD2. This CDR3 comprises 15 residues. Germline CDR1 is SGHRS and CDR2 is YFSETQ. J was trimmed by 3 bases and V by 3 bases; bases with no gene match: 5. Complete variable domain (other parts from reference TRBV5-1 and TRBJ2-7): KAGVTQTPRYLIKTRGQQVTLSCSPISGHRSVSWYQQTPGQGLQFLFEYFSETQRNKGNFPGRFSGRQFSNSRSEMNVSTLELGDSALYLCASSSGTSGFYEQYFGPGTRLTVT.